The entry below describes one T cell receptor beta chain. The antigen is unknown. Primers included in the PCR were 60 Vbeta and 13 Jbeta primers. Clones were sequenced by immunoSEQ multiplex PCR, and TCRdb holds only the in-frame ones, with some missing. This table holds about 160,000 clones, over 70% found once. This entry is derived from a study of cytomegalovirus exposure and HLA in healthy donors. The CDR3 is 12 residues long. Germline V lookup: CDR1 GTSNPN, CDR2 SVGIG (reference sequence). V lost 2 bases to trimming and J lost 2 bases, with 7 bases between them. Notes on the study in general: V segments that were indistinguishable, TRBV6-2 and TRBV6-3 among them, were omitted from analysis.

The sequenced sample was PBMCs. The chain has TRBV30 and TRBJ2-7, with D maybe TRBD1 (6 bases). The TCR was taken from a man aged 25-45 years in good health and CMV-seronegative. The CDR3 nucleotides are TGTGCCTGGAGTTACAGGGCCTACGAGCAGTACTTC. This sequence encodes CAWSYRAYEQYF.